This T cell receptor beta chain comes out of a study of cytomegalovirus exposure and HLA in healthy donors. Study background: Of a few hundred genotyped donors, about 80% clustered with self-reported Caucasian donors.

In regard to this clone: Its target is not known.

Vbeta (60) and Jbeta (13) primers were used in the PCR. Data came from immunoSEQ multiplex PCR; TCRdb stores just in-frame clones and leaves some out. This table holds about 140,000 clones. At collection, donors were nominally healthy, but unrecorded immune exposures were probable. Study conclusions and caveats: The authors assumed roughly uniform sequencing depth across donors for presence/absence analyses. Fewer N-insertions than the approximately 700-donor mean were reportedly shown by an Asian-associated ancestry cluster in a later analysis.

CDR3 length: 18 residues. Per the germline V gene, CDR1 is LNHDA and CDR2 is SQIVND (reference sequence). V lost 1 base, J lost 0 bases, and 11 bases stayed unmatched. Specimen: PBMCs. This TCR derives from a woman aged 18-30 years in good health and CMV-seronegative. The rearrangement links TRBV19 to TRBJ1-1; 7 bases agree with TRBD1. CDR3 nucleotides: TGTGCCAGTAGTATAGGATACAGGGGAGGAGGGGTGAACACTGAAGCTTTCTTT. Translating it yields CASSIGYRGGGVNTEAFF.